This entry lists 10 T cell receptor beta chains sequenced from one sample in a study of T cells in Graves' hyperthyroidism and ophthalmopathy. Amplified TCR beta CDR3 regions derived from RNA transcripts. In the first-round RT-PCR of the TCR CDR3, the HTBI primer set was used. MiXCR was run by TCRdb on the multiplex PCR reads, yielding one entry per CDR3 protein. Among just under 750,000 distinct CDR3 sequences listed, 30% to 40% were seen once. Source material: blood. These receptors all stem from a middle-aged woman with Graves' hyperthyroidism.

In this sample, this clonotype turned up many times. V gene TRBV7-8 combines with J gene TRBJ1-5; 7 bases agree with TRBD1. Trimming cost V 5 bases and J 2 bases; bases outside gene matches: 3. This CDR3 is built from 14 residues. Germline CDR1 is SGHVS and CDR2 is FQNEAQ. Written as DNA, the CDR3 is TGTGCCAGCAGCATCCAGGGGGGCAATCAGCCCCAGCATTTT. Encoded protein: CASSIQGGNQPQHF. Variable domain in full (rest from reference TRBV7-8 and TRBJ1-5): GAGVSQSPRYKVAKRGQDVALRCDPISGHVSLFWYQQALGQGPEFLTYFQNEAQLDKSGLPSDRFFAERPEGSVSTLKIQRTQQEDSAVYLCASSIQGGNQPQHFGDGTRLSIL.

This rearrangement joins TRBV12-3 or TRBV12-4 to TRBJ2-2; 7 nucleotides line up with TRBD1. The CDR3 sequence is 14 residues long. With 6 bases clipped from V and 6 bases from J, the junction kept 7 bases outside the gene matches. The chain's CDR3 is CASSLQGIPGELFF. CDR3 in DNA: TGTGCCAGCAGCCTACAGGGGATCCCCGGGGAGCTGTTTTTT.

The table lists this clonotype with many counts. The chain has TRBV7-2 and TRBJ1-6, with TRBD1 as a possible D gene (5 bases). In germline, CDR1 is SGHTA, CDR2 FQGNSA. V gave up 3 bases and J gave up 12 bases, with 12 bases separating them. CDR3 length equals 13 residues. Here the CDR3 DNA reads TGTGCCAGCAGCTTTGACAGTCAATTACCCCTCCACTTT. Amino acids: CASSFDSQLPLHF. Complete variable domain (other parts from reference TRBV7-2 and TRBJ1-6): GAGVSQSPSNKVTEKGKDVELRCDPISGHTALYWYRQSLGQGLEFLIYFQGNSAPDKSGLPSDRFSAERTGGSVSTLTIQRTQQEDSAVYLCASSFDSQLPLHFGNGTRLTVT.

In its sample, this clonotype was seen many times. The CDR3 sequence is CASSVPNSPLHF. In nucleotides, the CDR3 is TGTGCCAGTAGCGTACCGAATTCACCCCTCCACTTT. The chain couples TRBV19 to TRBJ1-6; D gene ambiguous. V lost 6 bases and J lost 7, with 7 bases in between. In germline, CDR1 is LNHDA, CDR2 SQIVND (reference sequence). The CDR3 totals 12 residues.

In regard to this clonotype: Possible read error: a much larger clone is one base away. The chain has TRBV19 and TRBJ1-2; the D gene is possibly TRBD1 (5 bases). Germline V gene data show CDR1 as LNHDA and CDR2 as SQIVND (reference sequence). The V end was cut by 1 base, the J end by 4 bases, with 10 bases between. CDR3 length: 14 residues. The chain's CDR3 is CASSIGDGPYGYTF. As DNA, the CDR3 is TGTGCCAGTAGTATAGGGGACGGACCCTATGGCTACACCTTC.

This clonotype was detected only a few times. This sequence joins TRBV29-1 and TRBJ2-5; possibly TRBD2 for D (6 bases). This CDR3 region has 12 residues. CDR1 SQVTM and CDR2 ANQGSEA come from the germline V gene. The germline V and J ends were trimmed by 7 bases and 2 bases, with 11 bases remaining between them. This CDR3 reads CSAMRGQETQYF. CDR3 in DNA: TGCAGCGCTATGCGGGGACAAGAGACCCAGTACTTC.

This clonotype was observed many times. The gene calls are TRBV7-2 and TRBJ2-2; 9 positions agree with TRBD2. The germline gives CDR1 SGHTA, CDR2 FQGNSA. The CDR3 covers 15 residues. J gave up 7 bases and V 2 bases, and 5 bases lay outside the gene matches. CDR3 DNA sequence: TGTGCCAGCAGCTTATTTCTAGCGGGAAGCGGGGAGCTGTTTTTT. Its protein is CASSLFLAGSGELFF.

As for this clonotype: A much larger clone is a single base away; this may be a read error. The gene calls are TRBV19 and TRBJ1-2; D uncertain. CDR1 LNHDA and CDR2 SQIVND come from the germline V gene (reference sequence). V lost 4 bases and J 4 bases, leaving 13 bases between the germline ends. This CDR3 is 14 amino acids long. DNA of the CDR3: TGTGCCAGTAGTAATATGGGAAACCTCTATGGCTACACCTTC. Amino acids: CASSNMGNLYGYTF.

The chain combines TRBV10-3 with TRBJ1-4; TRBD1 matches 10 bases. Germline CDR1 is ENHRY and CDR2 is SYGVKD. Trimming took 7 bases from V and 5 from J; bases not matched to a gene: 1. This CDR3 spans 13 amino acids. The CDR3 nucleotides read TGTGCCATCAAGGGACAGGGGAATGAAAAACTGTTTTTT. Amino acid sequence: CAIKGQGNEKLFF.

The genes are TRBV7-2 and TRBJ2-3; a weak D match, TRBD2 (5 bases). Germline V gives CDR1 SGHTA, CDR2 FQGNSA. V was pared by 1 base and J by 2 bases, with 13 bases between. The CDR3 runs 16 residues. CDR3 residues: CASSLGLDGVTDTQYF. In DNA form, the CDR3 reads TGTGCCAGCAGCTTAGGCCTCGACGGGGTCACAGATACGCAGTATTTT.